The 29 T cell receptor beta chains in this list originate from one sample, sequenced in a study of multiple sclerosis patients with progressive multifocal leukoencephalopathy. This sample's time point: time of PML onset. Sequenced by immunoSEQ multiplex PCR; TCRdb stores in-frame clones only, minus some. The top ten hold under 4% of the sample, which has roughly 34,000 clones, about 90% seen once. This specimen was PBMCs, taken from a patient treated with natalizumab. The source is a human donor with progressive multifocal leukoencephalopathy.

This clone was seen only once. The chain has TRBV4-1 and TRBJ2-7; 8 bases map to TRBD1. Trimming removed 0 bases from V and 4 bases from J; junction bases left unmatched: 8. The CDR3 is 16 residues long. In germline, CDR1 is MGHRA, CDR2 YSYEKL. The CDR3 sequence: CASSQDLAGGFYEQYF. CDR3 DNA sequence: TGCGCCAGCAGCCAAGATCTCGCAGGGGGCTTTTACGAGCAGTACTTC.

CDR3 DNA sequence: TGTGCCAGCTCACCCGGGGACAACACAGATACGCAGTATTTT. It is translated as CASSPGDNTDTQYF. The chain recombines TRBV18 with TRBJ2-3, with D perhaps matching TRBD1 (6 bases). CDR1 and CDR2 (germline): KGHSH, LQKENI. This CDR3 has 14 amino acids. V shed 3 bases and J shed 2 bases, with 9 bases lying between them.

V usage is TRBV5-1 and J usage is TRBJ1-1; D not resolved. This CDR3 is 13 amino acids long. V gave up 0 bases and J gave up 1 base, with 4 bases separating them. Germline V gene data show CDR1 as SGHRS and CDR2 as YFSETQ. The CDR3 reads CASSLGENTEAFF. As DNA, the CDR3 is TGCGCCAGCAGCTTGGGAGAGAACACTGAAGCTTTCTTT.

In DNA, the CDR3 is TGTGCCAGCTCACCGCCCCGGGTTTCCCAATCCTACGAGCAGTACTTC. Amino acids: CASSPPRVSQSYEQYF. V usage is TRBV18 and J usage is TRBJ2-7; D unclear. Germline V gene sequence: CDR1 KGHSH, CDR2 LQKENI. Trimming left V 3 bases short and J 1 base short, with 16 bases between. The CDR3 has 16 residues.

The chain joins TRBV5-1 to TRBJ2-2, with D unclear. CDR3 length: 14 amino acids. CDR1 and CDR2 from the germline V gene are SGHRS and YFSETQ. Trimming stripped 1 base from V and 2 bases from J, with 6 bases between. The DNA of the CDR3 is TGCGCCAGCAGCTTGATTAGAAACACCGGGGAGCTGTTTTTT. Translation: CASSLIRNTGELFF.

This chain uses TRBV5-5 with TRBJ2-2, with a weak D call TRBD1 (6 bases). The V end lost 4 bases, the J end lost 5 bases, and 12 bases lay between the germline ends. The CDR3 has 14 amino acids. Germline assignment: CDR1 SGHKS and CDR2 YYEKEE (reference sequence). The CDR3 reads CASSPRGGTGELFF. CDR3 DNA: TGTGCCAGCAGCCCAAGAGGGGGAACCGGGGAGCTGTTTTTT.

This rearrangement joins TRBV2 to TRBJ1-4; D not resolved. Germline lookup yields CDR1 SNHLY and CDR2 FYNNEI. The CDR3 totals 15 residues. V lost 1 base to trimming and J lost 4 bases, with 10 bases between them. The CDR3: CASSEDLGGNEKLFF. The CDR3 region has the DNA TGTGCCAGCAGTGAAGACCTGGGTGGTAATGAAAAACTGTTTTTT.

The V gene is TRBV5-4, the J gene TRBJ1-2; no clear D gene. Germline CDR1 is SGHNT and CDR2 is YYREEE (reference sequence). The germline V and J ends were trimmed by 2 bases and 0 bases, with 8 bases remaining between them. This CDR3 region has 14 residues. The CDR3 DNA sequence: TGTGCCAGCAGCTTAGAACAAGCTAACTATGGCTACACCTTC. It codes for CASSLEQANYGYTF.

The gene calls are TRBV5-5 and TRBJ2-6; D is ambiguous. CDR1 and CDR2 (germline): SGHKS, YYEKEE (reference sequence). The CDR3 length is 14 residues. V lost 7 bases and J 0 bases, leaving 8 bases between the germline ends. The CDR3 bases are TGTGCCAGCTCCGCGGACTCTGGGGCCAACGTCCTGACTTTC. It specifies CASSADSGANVLTF.

V gene TRBV10-3 combines with J gene TRBJ2-1; TRBD2 aligns across 8 bases. Germline V gives CDR1 ENHRY, CDR2 SYGVKD. The CDR3 loop spans 16 amino acids. The ends lost 0 bases at V and 7 bases at J; junction bases unmatched: 8. CDR3 in DNA: TGTGCCATCAGTGAGTCATTGGCGGGGGGCGGAAATGAGCAGTTCTTC. It is translated as CAISESLAGGGNEQFF.

Comments on this clone: The same CDR3 can be traced to other DNA sequences in this sample. The CDR3 reads CASSESGLVNYGYTF. The CDR3 region has the DNA TGTGCCAGCAGTGAATCTGGGTTAGTTAACTATGGCTACACCTTC. The gene calls are TRBV25-1 and TRBJ1-2; D remains ambiguous. CDR1 MGHDK and CDR2 SYGVNS come from the germline V gene. The CDR3 totals 15 residues. Trimming took off 1 base at V and 1 base at J, with 10 bases between the two ends.

The chain joins TRBV29-1 to TRBJ2-6, with 11 bases lining up with TRBD1. Looked up from germline, CDR1 is SQVTM and CDR2 is ANQGSEA. V trimming: 4 bases; J trimming: 2 bases; junction bases outside the gene matches: 1. The CDR3 is 15 residues long. CDR3 DNA sequence: TGCAGCGTTGGGACAGGGGGCACTGGGGCCAACGTCCTGACTTTC. Translation gives CSVGTGGTGANVLTF.

This clone has only one observation. This chain's CDR3 is CASSFTGGIGNTIYF. DNA for the CDR3: TGTGCCAGCAGTTTTACAGGGGGCATTGGAAACACCATATATTTT. The J gene is TRBJ1-3, the V gene TRBV28; TRBD1 agrees at 9 bases. The CDR3 has 15 residues. The V gene end was trimmed by 3 bases and the J gene end by 3 bases; junction bases not matched to a gene: 3. Germline CDR1 is MDHEN and CDR2 is SYDVKM. The full variable domain, with the rest looked up from reference TRBV28 and TRBJ1-3, is DVKVTQSSRYLVKRTGEKVFLECVQDMDHENMFWYRQDPGLGLRLIYFSYDVKMKEKGDIPEGYSVSREKKERFSLILESASTNQTSMYLCASSFTGGIGNTIYFGEGSWLTVV.

The chain recombines TRBV5-5 with TRBJ1-1, with a tentative D call TRBD1 (5 bases). Trimming took 0 bases from V and 4 from J, leaving 16 bases between them. CDR3 length equals 16 residues. Germline V gene sequence: CDR1 SGHKS, CDR2 YYEKEE (reference sequence). CDR3 in DNA: TGTGCCAGCAGCTTGGATTTGGCACATGGGGCCACTGAAGCTTTCTTT. It is translated as CASSLDLAHGATEAFF.

The rearrangement links TRBV2 to TRBJ1-4, with unresolved D. CDR1 and CDR2 (germline): SNHLY, FYNNEI. Trimming pared 3 bases from V and 2 bases from J, leaving 16 bases between. CDR3 length: 17 amino acids. For the CDR3, the DNA is TGTGCCAGCAGTGATGGTCGCAGCGCTGGCACTAATGAAAAACTGTTTTTT. This gives the protein CASSDGRSAGTNEKLFF.

The chain couples TRBV4-3 to TRBJ1-2; a possible D gene is TRBD1 (5 bases). In germline, CDR1 is LGHNA, CDR2 YSLEER. Between the trimmed V and J ends, which lost 0 bases and 4 bases, there was a span of 12 bases. This CDR3 is 15 amino acids long. DNA of the CDR3: TGCGCCAGCAGCCAAGATTGGGGGACTTCCTATGGCTACACCTTC. Translated, it gives CASSQDWGTSYGYTF.

The chain employs TRBV10-3 and TRBJ1-1, with no clear D. The CDR3 is 13 amino acids. CDR1 ENHRY and CDR2 SYGVKD come from the germline V gene. Trimming took off 7 bases at V and 0 bases at J, with 9 bases between the two ends. This CDR3 is CAINREVNTEAFF. In nucleotides, the CDR3 is TGTGCCATCAATAGGGAGGTGAACACTGAAGCTTTCTTT.

The gene calls are TRBV9 and TRBJ2-1; TRBD1 might be the D (7 bases). The CDR3 contains 18 residues. From germline, CDR1 is SGDLS and CDR2 YYNGEE. Trimming stripped 5 bases from V and 0 bases from J, with 21 bases between. The CDR3: CASSRTGSYGGSYNEQFF. CDR3 nucleotides: TGTGCCAGCAGTCGGACAGGTAGCTACGGGGGCTCCTACAATGAGCAGTTCTTC. Complete variable domain (other parts from reference TRBV9 and TRBJ2-1): DSGVTQTPKHLITATGQRVTLRCSPRSGDLSVYWYQQSLDQGLQFLIQYYNGEERAKGNILERFSAQQFPDLHSELNLSSLELGDSALYFCASSRTGSYGGSYNEQFFGPGTRLTVL.

The genes are TRBV30 and TRBJ1-5, with 7 bases that match TRBD1. The V segment lost 5 bases and the J segment 2 bases; nucleotides outside the gene matches: 3. The CDR3 contains 13 residues. Germline CDR1 is GTSNPN and CDR2 is SVGIG (reference sequence). The CDR3 sequence: CAWAGGGNQPQHF. For the CDR3, the DNA is TGTGCCTGGGCAGGGGGGGGCAATCAGCCCCAGCATTTT. Complete variable domain (other parts from reference TRBV30 and TRBJ1-5): SQTIHQWPATLVQPVGSPLSLECTVEGTSNPNLYWYRQAAGRGLQLLFYSVGIGQISSEVPQNLSASRPQDRQFILSSKKLLLSDSGFYLCAWAGGGNQPQHFGDGTRLSIL.

This chain uses TRBV6-1 with TRBJ1-1; possibly TRBD1 for D (5 bases). The CDR3 is made up of 15 amino acids. Trimming shortened V by 4 bases and J by 1 base, and 13 bases separated the two germline ends. The V gene's germline CDR1 is MNHNS and CDR2 SASEGT. In nucleotides, the CDR3 is TGTGCCAGCAGTGGATACAGGTTCAAGAACACTGAAGCTTTCTTT. Residues: CASSGYRFKNTEAFF.

The CDR3 region is CASTLGRTWTEAFF. CDR3 DNA: TGTGCCAGCACTCTTGGGAGGACCTGGACTGAAGCTTTCTTT. The chain links TRBV28 to TRBJ1-1; D unresolved. CDR3 length: 14 amino acids. Germline V gives CDR1 MDHEN, CDR2 SYDVKM. V lost 7 bases, J lost 5 bases, and 17 bases lay in between.

This chain uses TRBV5-6 with TRBJ2-3; possibly TRBD2 for D (5 bases). The germline V gene has CDR1 SGHDT and CDR2 YYEEEE. V lost 7 bases to trimming and J lost 6 bases, with 12 bases between them. The CDR3 consists of 12 residues. Here the CDR3 reads CASSDFEDTQYF. Here the CDR3 DNA reads TGTGCCAGCTCGGACTTTGAGGATACGCAGTATTTT. The variable domain in full, with the rest retrieved from reference TRBV5-6 and TRBJ2-3, is DAGVTQSPTHLIKTRGQQVTLRCSPKSGHDTVSWYQQALGQGPQFIFQYYEEEERQRGNFPDRFSGHQFPNYSSELNVNALLLGDSALYLCASSDFEDTQYFGPGTRLTVL.

The genes are TRBV7-6 and TRBJ2-6, with D perhaps matching TRBD1 (6 bases). The CDR3 length is 15 residues. Per germline, CDR1 SGHVS and CDR2 FNYEAQ. Trimming removed 8 bases from V and 5 bases from J, with 16 bases in between. CDR3 region: CASAATGTRANVLTF. The CDR3 DNA sequence: TGTGCCAGCGCTGCCACAGGGACCCGGGCCAACGTCCTGACTTTC.

This clone occurred once. The rearrangement uses TRBV18 and TRBJ1-5, with a weak D call TRBD1 (5 bases). V was cut by 3 bases and J by 0 bases, with 18 bases left in between. CDR1 and CDR2 from the germline V gene are KGHSH and LQKENI. The CDR3 runs 18 residues. The CDR3 DNA reads as TGTGCCAGCTCACCGGATGTGGGGGGAATTAATAGCAATCAGCCCCAGCATTTT. This encodes CASSPDVGGINSNQPQHF.

This chain links TRBV7-2 with TRBJ2-3; 8 bases align to TRBD2. This CDR3 contains 15 residues. V shed 1 base and J 3 bases; nucleotides not matched to a gene: 3. The germline gives CDR1 SGHTA, CDR2 FQGNSA. This CDR3 reads CASSLGGRKTDTQYF. The CDR3 DNA reads as TGTGCCAGCAGCTTAGGCGGGAGGAAAACAGATACGCAGTATTTT.

This chain uses TRBV28 with TRBJ1-1; TRBD1 agrees at 9 bases. The length of the CDR3 is 14 residues. Per germline, CDR1 MDHEN and CDR2 SYDVKM. The J segment lost 6 bases and the V segment lost 5 bases, leaving 7 bases of the junction unmatched. CDR3 region: CASSPRDRVPEAFF. The CDR3 nucleotides read TGTGCCAGCAGTCCCCGGGACAGGGTACCTGAAGCTTTCTTT.

This chain uses TRBV11-2 with TRBJ1-4; no firm D call. This CDR3 has 15 amino acids. V lost 5 bases and J 3 bases, leaving 13 bases between the germline ends. Germline CDR1 is SGHAT and CDR2 is FQNNGV. The CDR3 is CASSAMRSSNEKLFF. DNA of the CDR3: TGTGCCAGCAGCGCTATGAGAAGTTCTAATGAAAAACTGTTTTTT.

The gene calls are TRBV18 and TRBJ1-1; D unresolved. This CDR3 contains 14 residues. CDR1 is KGHSH, CDR2 LQKENI, per germline. Trimming removed 3 bases at V and 0 bases at J, with 8 bases between. CDR3 in DNA: TGTGCCAGCTCACCCCCCAGAGTGAACACTGAAGCTTTCTTT. Translated: CASSPPRVNTEAFF.

This clone was observed a single time. This sequence joins TRBV7-2 and TRBJ1-1; no clear D gene. The CDR3 loop spans 12 amino acids. V was pared by 5 bases and J by 6 bases, with 10 bases between. The germline gives CDR1 SGHTA, CDR2 FQGNSA. The chain's CDR3 is CASSPAAAEAFF. DNA of the CDR3: TGTGCCAGCAGCCCCGCGGCGGCTGAAGCTTTCTTT.